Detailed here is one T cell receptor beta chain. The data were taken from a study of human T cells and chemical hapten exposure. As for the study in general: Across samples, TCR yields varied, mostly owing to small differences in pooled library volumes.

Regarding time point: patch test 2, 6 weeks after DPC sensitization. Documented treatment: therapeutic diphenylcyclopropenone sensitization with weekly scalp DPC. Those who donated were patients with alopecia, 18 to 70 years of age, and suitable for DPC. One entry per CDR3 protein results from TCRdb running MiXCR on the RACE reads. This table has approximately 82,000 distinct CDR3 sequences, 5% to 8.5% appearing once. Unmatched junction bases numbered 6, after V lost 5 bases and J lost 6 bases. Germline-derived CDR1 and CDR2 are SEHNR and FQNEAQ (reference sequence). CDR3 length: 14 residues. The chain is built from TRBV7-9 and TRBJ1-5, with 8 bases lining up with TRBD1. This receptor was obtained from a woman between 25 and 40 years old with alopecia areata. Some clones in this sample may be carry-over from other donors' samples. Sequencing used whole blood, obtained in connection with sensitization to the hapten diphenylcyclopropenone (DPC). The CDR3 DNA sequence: TGTGCCAGCAGCGGACGGACAGGGACTCAGCCCCAGCATTTT. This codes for CASSGRTGTQPQHF.